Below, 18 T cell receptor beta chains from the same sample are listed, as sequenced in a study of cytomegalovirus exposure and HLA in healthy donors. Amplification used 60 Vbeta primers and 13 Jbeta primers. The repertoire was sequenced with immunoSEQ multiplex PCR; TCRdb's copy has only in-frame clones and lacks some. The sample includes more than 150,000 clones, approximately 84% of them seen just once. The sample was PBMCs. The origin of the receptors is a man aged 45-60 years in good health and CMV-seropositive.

This CDR3 reads CASSEQGAQPQHF. In DNA form, the CDR3 reads TGTGCCAGCAGTGAACAGGGCGCCCAGCCCCAGCATTTT. The chain carries TRBV2 and TRBJ1-5, with a possible D match to TRBD1 (5 bases). Trimming stripped 2 bases from V and 7 bases from J, with 9 bases between. Looked up from germline, CDR1 is SNHLY and CDR2 is FYNNEI. This CDR3 is 13 amino acids long.

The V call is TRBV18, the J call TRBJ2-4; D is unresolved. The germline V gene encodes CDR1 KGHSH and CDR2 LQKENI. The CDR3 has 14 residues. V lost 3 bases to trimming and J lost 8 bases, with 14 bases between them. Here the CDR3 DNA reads TGTGCCAGCTCACCCCCCTCGGGTACGGACATTCAGTACTTC. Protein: CASSPPSGTDIQYF.

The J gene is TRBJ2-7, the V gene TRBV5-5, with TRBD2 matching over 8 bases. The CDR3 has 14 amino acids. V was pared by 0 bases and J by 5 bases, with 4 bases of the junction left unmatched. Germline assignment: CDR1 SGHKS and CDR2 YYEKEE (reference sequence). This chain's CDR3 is CASSLELAAHEQYF. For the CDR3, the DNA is TGTGCCAGCAGCTTGGAACTAGCGGCCCACGAGCAGTACTTC.

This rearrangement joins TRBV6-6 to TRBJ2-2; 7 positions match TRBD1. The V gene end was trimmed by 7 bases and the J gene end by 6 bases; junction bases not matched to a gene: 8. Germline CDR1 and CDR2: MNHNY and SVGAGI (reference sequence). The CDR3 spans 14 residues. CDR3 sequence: CASTYRGDSGELFF. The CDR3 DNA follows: TGTGCCAGCACCTACAGGGGAGACTCCGGGGAGCTGTTTTTT.

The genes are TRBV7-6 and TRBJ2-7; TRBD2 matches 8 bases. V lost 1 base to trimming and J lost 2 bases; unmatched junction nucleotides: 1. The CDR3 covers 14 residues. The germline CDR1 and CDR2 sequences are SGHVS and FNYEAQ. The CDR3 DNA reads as TGTGCCAGCAGCTTAGGGGGACTAGCCTACGAGCAGTACTTC. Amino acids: CASSLGGLAYEQYF.

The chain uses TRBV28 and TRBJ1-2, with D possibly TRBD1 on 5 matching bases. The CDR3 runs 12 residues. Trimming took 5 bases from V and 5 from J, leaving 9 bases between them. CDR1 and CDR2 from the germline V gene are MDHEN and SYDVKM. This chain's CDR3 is CASSGRVYGYTF. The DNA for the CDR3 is TGTGCCAGCAGTGGCAGGGTTTATGGCTACACCTTC.

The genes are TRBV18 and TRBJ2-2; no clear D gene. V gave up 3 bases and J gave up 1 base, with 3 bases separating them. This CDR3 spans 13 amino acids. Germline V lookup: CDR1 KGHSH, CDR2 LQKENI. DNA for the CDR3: TGTGCCAGCTCACCCCAGAACACCGGGGAGCTGTTTTTT. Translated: CASSPQNTGELFF.

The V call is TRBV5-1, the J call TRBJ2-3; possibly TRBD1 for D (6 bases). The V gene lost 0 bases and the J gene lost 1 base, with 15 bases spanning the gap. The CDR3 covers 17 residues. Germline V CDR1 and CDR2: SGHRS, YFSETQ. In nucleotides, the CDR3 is TGCGCCAGCAGCTTGGCCAGGGGAAATAGTGGCACAGATACGCAGTATTTT. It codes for CASSLARGNSGTDTQYF.

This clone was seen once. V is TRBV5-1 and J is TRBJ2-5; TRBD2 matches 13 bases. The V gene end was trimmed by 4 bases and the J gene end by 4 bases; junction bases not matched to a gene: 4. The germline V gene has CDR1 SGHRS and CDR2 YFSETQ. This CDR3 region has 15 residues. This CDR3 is CASSPGLAGRETQYF. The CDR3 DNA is TGCGCCAGCAGCCCGGGACTAGCGGGAAGAGAGACCCAGTACTTC.

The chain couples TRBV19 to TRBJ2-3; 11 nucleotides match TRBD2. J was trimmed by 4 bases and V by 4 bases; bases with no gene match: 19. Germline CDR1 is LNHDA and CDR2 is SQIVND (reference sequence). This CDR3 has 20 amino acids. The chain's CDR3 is CASSTHFPSGRSTLADTQYF. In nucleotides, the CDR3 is TGTGCCAGTAGTACCCATTTCCCTAGCGGGAGGAGCACCCTTGCAGATACGCAGTATTTT. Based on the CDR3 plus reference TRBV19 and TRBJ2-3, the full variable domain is DGGITQSPKYLFRKEGQNVTLSCEQNLNHDAMYWYRQDPGQGLRLIYYSQIVNDFQKGDIAEGYSVSREKKESFPLTVTSAQKNPTAFYLCASSTHFPSGRSTLADTQYFGPGTRLTVL.

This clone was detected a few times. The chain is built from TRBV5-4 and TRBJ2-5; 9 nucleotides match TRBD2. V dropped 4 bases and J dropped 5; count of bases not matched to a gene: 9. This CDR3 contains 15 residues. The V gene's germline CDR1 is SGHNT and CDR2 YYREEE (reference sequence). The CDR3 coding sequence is TGTGCCAGCAGCGATAGGACTAGCGATGGGGAGACCCAGTACTTC. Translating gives CASSDRTSDGETQYF.

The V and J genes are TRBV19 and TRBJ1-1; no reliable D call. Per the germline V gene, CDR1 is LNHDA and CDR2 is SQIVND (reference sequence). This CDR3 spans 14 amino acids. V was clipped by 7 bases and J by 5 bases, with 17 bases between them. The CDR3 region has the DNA TGTGCCAGTACCCGATATGGGAGTGGGACTGAAGCTTTCTTT. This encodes CASTRYGSGTEAFF.

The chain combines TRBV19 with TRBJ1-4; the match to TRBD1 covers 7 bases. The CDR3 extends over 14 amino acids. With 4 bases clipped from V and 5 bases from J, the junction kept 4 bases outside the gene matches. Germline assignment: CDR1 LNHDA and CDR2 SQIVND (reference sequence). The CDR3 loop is CASSTTGWNEKLFF. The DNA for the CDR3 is TGTGCCAGTAGTACGACAGGGTGGAATGAAAAACTGTTTTTT.

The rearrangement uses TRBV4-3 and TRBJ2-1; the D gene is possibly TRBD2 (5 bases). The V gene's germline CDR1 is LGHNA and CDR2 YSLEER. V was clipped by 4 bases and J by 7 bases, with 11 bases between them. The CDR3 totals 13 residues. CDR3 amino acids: CASSPRRRNEQFF. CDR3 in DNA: TGCGCCAGCAGCCCCCGGAGGCGGAATGAGCAGTTCTTC.

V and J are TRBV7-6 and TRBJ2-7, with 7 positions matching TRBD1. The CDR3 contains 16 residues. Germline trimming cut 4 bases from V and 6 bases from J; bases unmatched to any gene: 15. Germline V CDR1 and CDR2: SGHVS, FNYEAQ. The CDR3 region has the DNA TGTGCCAGCAGCTCTTTCGGGACAGCCAAAGCCGCCGAGCAGTACTTC. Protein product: CASSSFGTAKAAEQYF.

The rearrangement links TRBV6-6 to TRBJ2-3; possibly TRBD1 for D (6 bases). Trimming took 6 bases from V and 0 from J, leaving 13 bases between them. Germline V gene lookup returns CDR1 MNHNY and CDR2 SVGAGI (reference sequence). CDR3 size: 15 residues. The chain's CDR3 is CASSRAGDSTDTQYF. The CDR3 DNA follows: TGTGCCAGCAGCCGCGCAGGGGACAGCACAGATACGCAGTATTTT.

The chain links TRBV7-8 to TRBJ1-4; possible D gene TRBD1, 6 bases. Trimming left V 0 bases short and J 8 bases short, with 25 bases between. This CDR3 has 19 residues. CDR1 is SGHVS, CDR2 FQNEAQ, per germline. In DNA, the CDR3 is TGTGCCAGCAGCTTAGCGCATAGACAGGAAGGGTATCAGTTAGAAAAACTGTTTTTT. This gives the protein CASSLAHRQEGYQLEKLFF. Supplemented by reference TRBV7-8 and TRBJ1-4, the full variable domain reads GAGVSQSPRYKVAKRGQDVALRCDPISGHVSLFWYQQALGQGPEFLTYFQNEAQLDKSGLPSDRFFAERPEGSVSTLKIQRTQQEDSAVYLCASSLAHRQEGYQLEKLFFGSGTQLSVL.

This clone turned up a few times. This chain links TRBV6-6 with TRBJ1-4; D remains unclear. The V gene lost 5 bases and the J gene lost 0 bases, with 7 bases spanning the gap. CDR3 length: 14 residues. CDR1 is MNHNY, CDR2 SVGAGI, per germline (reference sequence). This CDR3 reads CASSQIATNEKLFF. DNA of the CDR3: TGTGCCAGCAGTCAGATTGCAACTAATGAAAAACTGTTTTTT.